This TCR beta chain was recovered during a study of identical twins (dated by TCRdb to 2016 to 2017). Broadly, across the study: The study deep-sequenced TCR alpha and beta repertoires from monozygotic twins, unrelated adults of various ages and cord blood to test whether fetal clonotypes persist. To rule out contamination, replicate twin experiments were performed at different times with different library preparation protocols. The paper's findings and limits, for the study overall: Invariant T cells such as MAIT and iNKT could partly confound zero-insertion analyses, although diverse VJ usage argued against such confounding for most clonotypes. Abundant cord blood beta clonotypes had fewer insertions, young adult naive repertoires showed a similar but weaker trend, and memory repertoires showed no such trend. In monozygotic twins, recombination models systematically underestimated out-of-frame TCR alpha sharing, but the models matched the sharing seen between unrelated individuals. Because the same donors could not be followed over many years, conclusions were based on cross-sectional statistical analysis. Out-of-frame TCR alpha sequences shared between twins showed an excess of low generation-probability sequences compared with coincidental sharing between unrelated individuals. A weaker excess of twin sharing was found in beta out-of-frame sequences because the signal-to-noise ratio was lowered by fewer shared sequences.

The method was 5' RACE. For sequencing, an Illumina HiSeq 2000 was employed. A universal primer binding site was introduced by template switching, and a unique molecular identifier was present in the final cDNA, enabling accurate counting of TCR cDNA molecules. Specific primers in the conserved constant-segment region were used to synthesize first-strand cDNA for the TCR alpha and beta chains. Each cDNA library was double barcoded, with a SMART-Mk sample barcode plus Illumina barcodes, to control for contamination. TruSeq adapter sequences and Illumina sample barcodes were added in two successive PCR steps. The Illumina HiSeq platform was used with custom primers to sequence TCR alpha and beta cDNA libraries. The paper's data handling went like this. Raw reads were processed with MiGEC to extract unique molecular identifiers, and MiXCR was used to determine CDR3 positions. Recombination models were inferred per individual with the repgenHMM and IGoR tools using an EM algorithm. Shared clonotypes were analyzed with the tcR package in R, and sharing was normalized by the product of cloneset sizes. To study raw recombination free of thymic and clonal selection effects, out-of-frame nonproductive sequences were analyzed. TCRdb itself trimmed the public reads at Q25 with fastp, ran MiXCR and retained productive beta chains. Each CDR3 protein gets just one entry, which takes the most common genes and DNA from the rows behind it. The V and J calls were determined by TCRdb, not by the authors. The sample table shows 690,000 or so distinct CDR3 sequences, and more than 6.5% are seen once. 0.98% of the sample is in the top ten clones.

Spanning cysteine to phenylalanine, the CDR3 consists of 14 amino acids. Of the read, only the CDR3 DNA is kept; its 42 bases are in frame from base 1. Cut back by 5 bases and 4 bases, the V and J ends lie 15 bases apart. As encoded in the germline V gene (reference sequence), CDR1 is SEHNR while CDR2 is FQNEAQ. Concerning this clonotype: Its antigen is currently not known. One base away there is no much larger clone; base qualities are not given.

Every donor was a healthy Caucasian. The twin cohort comprised three pairs of female monozygotic twins, all aged about 18 to 29 years. Peripheral blood mononuclear cells were the source from which RNA for the TCR libraries was isolated. These data were also reused for a study on yellow fever vaccine responses in identical twins. The second publication reports: The authors reported that the T cell response to vaccination in identical twins appeared partly convergent and partly personalized. In the study, vaccine-responding T cell clones were precisely tracked in identical twins.

The sample was PBMCs. The receptor's source is a woman aged 18-29 years in good health. The chain is encoded by TRBV7-9 joined to TRBJ2-7; the D gene is perhaps TRBD1, from 6 matching bases. CDR3 region: CASSRRDKIYEQYF. The nucleotide sequence is given as TGTGCCAGCAGCCGCCGGGACAAGATTTACGAGCAGTACTTC.